The 32 T cell receptor beta chains presented below share a single source sample, sequenced in a study of T cells in Graves' hyperthyroidism and ophthalmopathy. TCR beta CDR3 regions were amplified from RNA transcripts. HTBI primers were employed in a first-round RT-PCR of the TCR CDR3. TCRdb re-analysed the multiplex PCR reads in MiXCR, keeping a single row per CDR3 protein. The sample contains 730,000 or so distinct CDR3 sequences, under 20% of which appear only once. Sequencing used blood. These TCRs come from a woman in her forties or fifties with Graves' hyperthyroidism that later progressed to Graves' ophthalmopathy.

This clonotype came up a few times. This chain connects TRBV7-3 to TRBJ2-1; TRBD2 aligns across 7 bases. Germline V gene data show CDR1 as SGHTA and CDR2 as FQGTGA. Losses at the gene ends were 3 bases for V and 4 bases for J; bases not matched to a gene: 6. The CDR3 consists of 15 residues. The CDR3 region has the DNA TGTGCCAGCAGCTTTGATGCGGGGGAATACAATGAGCAGTTCTTC. Protein product: CASSFDAGEYNEQFF.

This clonotype was seen many times. The chain links TRBV2 to TRBJ2-3; no reliable D call. CDR3 length: 16 residues. The V gene's germline CDR1 is SNHLY and CDR2 FYNNEI. V dropped 2 bases and J dropped 0 bases, with 12 bases sitting between them. The CDR3 here is CASSESSAPSTDTQYF. CDR3 DNA: TGTGCCAGCAGTGAATCGAGCGCCCCGAGCACAGATACGCAGTATTTT.

This clonotype was picked up a small number of times. The chain joins TRBV20-1 to TRBJ1-2, with a tentative D call TRBD1 (5 bases). Germline V gene data show CDR1 as DFQATT and CDR2 as SNEGSKA (reference sequence). Between the trimmed V and J ends, which lost 0 bases and 4 bases, there was a span of 27 bases. This CDR3 has 19 amino acids. The CDR3 region is CSARDLLAPHGGSGYGYTF. The CDR3, as DNA: TGCAGTGCTAGAGATCTGCTGGCTCCGCACGGGGGGTCTGGCTATGGCTACACCTTC.

Only a few counts were recorded for this clonotype. The rearrangement uses TRBV7-9 and TRBJ1-1, with D uncertain. CDR3 length equals 14 residues. The V and J ends lost 5 bases and 1 base respectively, with 11 bases between them. Germline V CDR1 and CDR2: SEHNR, FQNEAQ (reference sequence). This chain's CDR3 is CASSVARENTEAFF. CDR3 nucleotides: TGTGCCAGCAGCGTGGCGAGGGAGAACACTGAAGCTTTCTTT.

Note on this clonotype: At one of its ends the junction is not consistent with the germline gene, which may arise from a read error. The chain is built from TRBV13 and TRBJ2-5; 7 positions match TRBD2. The germline gives CDR1 PRHDT, CDR2 FYEKMQ (reference sequence). CDR3 length equals 14 residues. The CDR3 nucleotides are TGTGTCAGCAGCATGGGACTAAGTCTAGAGACCCAGTACTTC. Its protein is CVSSMGLSLETQYF.

The CDR3 region has the DNA TGTGTAACCGGGACAGGGGGCTGGAAGACCCAGTACTTC. Its translation: CVTGTGGWKTQYF. This chain joins TRBV27 and TRBJ2-5; TRBD1 matches 12 bases. There are 13 residues in the CDR3. In germline, CDR1 is MNHEY, CDR2 SMNVEV (reference sequence).

About this clonotype itself: This may be a read error, as it is one base from a much larger clone. The J gene is TRBJ2-7, the V gene TRBV27, with D hard to call. Germline V gene data show CDR1 as MNHEY and CDR2 as SMNVEV (reference sequence). This CDR3 has 15 residues. The CDR3 region is CASSLLSESSHEQYF. CDR3 DNA sequence: TGTGCCAGCAGCTTGCTTTCGGAAAGCTCCCACGAGCAGTACTTC.

Ten or more counts support this clonotype. This sequence joins TRBV18 and TRBJ2-3, with D uncertain. Germline loops: CDR1 KGHSH, CDR2 LQKENI. The CDR3 totals 14 residues. Trimming pared 1 base from V and 6 bases from J, leaving 11 bases between. CDR3 sequence (DNA): TGTGCCAGCTCACCACGGACCGAATCCGATACGCAGTATTTT. Protein: CASSPRTESDTQYF. The full variable domain, rest sourced from reference TRBV18 and TRBJ2-3, is NAGVMQNPRHLVRRRGQEARLRCSPMKGHSHVYWYRQLPEEGLKFMVYLQKENIIDESGMPKERFSAEFPKEGPSILRIQQVVRGDSAAYFCASSPRTESDTQYFGPGTRLTVL.

The J gene is TRBJ1-6, the V gene TRBV11-2; TRBD1 agrees at 9 bases. Germline V lookup: CDR1 SGHAT, CDR2 FQNNGV. The CDR3 loop spans 16 amino acids. Germline trimming cut 1 base from V and 8 bases from J; bases unmatched to any gene: 6. The CDR3: CASSLVWTGVDSPLHF. The DNA of the CDR3 is TGTGCCAGCAGCTTAGTATGGACAGGGGTTGATTCACCCCTCCACTTT. The whole variable domain, remainder taken from reference TRBV11-2 and TRBJ1-6, is EAGVAQSPRYKIIEKRQSVAFWCNPISGHATLYWYQQILGQGPKLLIQFQNNGVVDDSQLPKDRFSAERLKGVDSTLKIQPAKLEDSAVYLCASSLVWTGVDSPLHFGNGTRLTVT.

This clonotype was found a few times. This rearrangement joins TRBV9 to TRBJ2-1; 8 bases fit TRBD2. Germline CDR1 reads SGDLS; CDR2 reads YYNGEE. V trimming: 4 bases; J trimming: 0 bases; junction bases outside the gene matches: 12. The CDR3 runs to 18 residues. CDR3 amino acids: CASSPGRGNPPSYNEQFF. In DNA form, the CDR3 reads TGTGCCAGCAGCCCCGGGAGGGGCAACCCCCCCTCCTACAATGAGCAGTTCTTC.

The chain combines TRBV29-1 with TRBJ2-7; D is perhaps TRBD1 or TRBD2 (5 bases each). The CDR3 consists of 15 residues. Germline CDR1 is SQVTM and CDR2 is ANQGSEA. Trimming removed 2 bases at V and 3 bases at J, with 17 bases between. CDR3 in DNA: TGCAGCGTTGAACACGGGACCCACAAAGGCTACGAGCAGTACTTC. Translated, it gives CSVEHGTHKGYEQYF.

The chain joins TRBV19 to TRBJ2-1, with 9 bases that match TRBD1. Germline V gene sequence: CDR1 LNHDA, CDR2 SQIVND (reference sequence). The CDR3 runs to 16 residues. The V segment lost 0 bases and the J segment 3 bases; nucleotides outside the gene matches: 3. This CDR3 reads CASSIDRDRVYNEQFF. Here the CDR3 DNA reads TGTGCCAGTAGTATAGATCGGGACAGGGTCTACAATGAGCAGTTCTTC.

The CDR3 is CSVEADYYGYTF. DNA of the CDR3: TGCAGCGTTGAGGCGGACTACTATGGCTACACCTTC. The chain carries TRBV29-1 and TRBJ1-2; D unresolved. The CDR3 sequence is 12 residues long. The ends were cut back, 3 bases at V and 3 bases at J, with 8 bases in the middle. The germline gives CDR1 SQVTM, CDR2 ANQGSEA.

The rearrangement joins TRBV10-3 to TRBJ1-2, with a possible D match to TRBD1 (6 bases). The CDR3 extends over 17 amino acids. With 1 base removed from V and 0 bases from J, the gap between germline ends came to 15 bases. The germline V gene has CDR1 ENHRY and CDR2 SYGVKD. The CDR3 coding sequence is TGTGCCATCAGTGAGTACGGGACAAAAAATACTAACTATGGCTACACCTTC. Translation: CAISEYGTKNTNYGYTF.

V is TRBV19 and J is TRBJ1-1; TRBD1 matches at 7 bases. V shed 6 bases and J 4 bases; nucleotides not matched to a gene: 8. Germline CDR1 reads LNHDA; CDR2 reads SQIVND (reference sequence). The CDR3 runs to 14 residues. CDR3 coding DNA: TGTGCCAGTAGCAACCCGACAGGGATCACTGAAGCTTTCTTT. Protein product: CASSNPTGITEAFF.

This clonotype was picked up a small number of times. The chain has TRBV30 and TRBJ1-5, with TRBD1 identical over 9 bases. V shed 4 bases, J shed 6 bases, and the junction held 7 bases outside the gene matches. CDR1 is GTSNPN, CDR2 SVGIG, per germline (reference sequence). This CDR3 is 14 amino acids long. The CDR3 loop reads CAWKGQGGTQPQHF. CDR3 in DNA: TGTGCCTGGAAGGGACAGGGAGGAACTCAGCCCCAGCATTTT.

The chain uses TRBV10-3 and TRBJ1-2, with D possibly TRBD1 on 5 matching bases. The CDR3 has 14 residues. With 6 bases removed from V and 4 bases from J, the gap between germline ends came to 15 bases. Germline assignment: CDR1 ENHRY and CDR2 SYGVKD. The CDR3 DNA reads TGTGCCATCAGAATCGGGACGGATACCTATGGCTACACCTTC. Encoded protein: CAIRIGTDTYGYTF.

In this sample, this clonotype turned up once. This rearrangement joins TRBV6-2 or TRBV6-3 to TRBJ2-7; 12 positions agree with TRBD1. CDR3 length: 16 residues. CDR1 is MNHEY, CDR2 SVGEGT, per germline. Trimming at V came to 5 bases and at J to 0 bases, leaving 5 bases not matched to a gene. The CDR3 sequence: CASSRDRGRNSYEQYF. The DNA of the CDR3 is TGTGCCAGCAGTCGGGACAGGGGGCGAAACTCCTACGAGCAGTACTTC.

This sequence joins TRBV7-2 and TRBJ2-2, with TRBD2 as a possible D gene (6 bases). The CDR3 runs 16 residues. V lost 0 bases, J lost 6 bases, and 14 bases lay in between. Germline loops: CDR1 SGHTA, CDR2 FQGNSA. The CDR3 protein is CASSLAGPGRSGELFF. CDR3 sequence (DNA): TGTGCCAGCAGCTTAGCGGGTCCAGGGAGGTCCGGGGAGCTGTTTTTT.

This clonotype occurred a few times. The rearrangement uses TRBV20-1 and TRBJ2-7, with 9 nucleotides matching TRBD1. V shed 5 bases and J 3 bases; nucleotides not matched to a gene: 5. CDR3 size: 13 residues. Germline V gene sequence: CDR1 DFQATT, CDR2 SNEGSKA (reference sequence). CDR3 nucleotides: TGCAGTGCTCCACGACAGGGGGACTACGAGCAGTACTTC. Translated: CSAPRQGDYEQYF.

The table lists this clonotype with many counts. The genes are TRBV10-1 and TRBJ1-1; D unresolved. Germline V gene data show CDR1 as WNHNN and CDR2 as SYGVQD (reference sequence). Trimming took off 2 bases at V and 0 bases at J, with 7 bases between the two ends. This CDR3 region has 14 residues. CDR3: CASSEGDLNTEAFF. The CDR3 DNA is TGCGCCAGCAGTGAGGGAGATCTGAACACTGAAGCTTTCTTT.

The chain carries TRBV28 and TRBJ1-5; D uncertain. This CDR3 comprises 17 residues. V was pared by 3 bases and J by 0 bases, with 15 bases between. CDR1 is MDHEN, CDR2 SYDVKM, per germline. The CDR3 DNA is TGTGCCAGCAGTTTTGTTACGGGCCTATATAGCAATCAGCCCCAGCATTTT. Residues: CASSFVTGLYSNQPQHF. Combining the CDR3 with reference TRBV28 and TRBJ1-5 gives the whole variable domain DVKVTQSSRYLVKRTGEKVFLECVQDMDHENMFWYRQDPGLGLRLIYFSYDVKMKEKGDIPEGYSVSREKKERFSLILESASTNQTSMYLCASSFVTGLYSNQPQHFGDGTRLSIL.

DNA of the CDR3: TGCAGTGCAACTACGGGGGGGACAGCGAACACTGAAGCTTTCTTT. Amino acid sequence: CSATTGGTANTEAFF. The chain carries TRBV20-1 and TRBJ1-1; 7 bases match TRBD1. This CDR3 has 15 residues. CDR1 is DFQATT and CDR2 is SNEGSKA in the germline V gene (reference sequence). V trimming: 6 bases; J trimming: 1 base; junction bases outside the gene matches: 11.

The chain links TRBV9 to TRBJ1-2, with TRBD1 as a possible D gene (5 bases). Germline assignment: CDR1 SGDLS and CDR2 YYNGEE. V was pared by 2 bases and J by 8 bases, with 13 bases between. This CDR3 has 13 amino acids. The CDR3 bases are TGTGCCAGCAGCGTCCAGGGTGATAGGGGCTACACCTTC. It is translated as CASSVQGDRGYTF.

In its sample, this clonotype was seen a few times. This chain connects TRBV9 to TRBJ2-1; D not resolved. Germline loops: CDR1 SGDLS, CDR2 YYNGEE. There are 13 residues in the CDR3. Trimming removed 0 bases at V and 8 bases at J, with 9 bases between. The CDR3 nucleotides are TGTGCCAGCAGCGTAGGCGCCTGGGATGAGCAGTTCTTC. It encodes CASSVGAWDEQFF. The full variable domain, rest sourced from reference TRBV9 and TRBJ2-1, is DSGVTQTPKHLITATGQRVTLRCSPRSGDLSVYWYQQSLDQGLQFLIQYYNGEERAKGNILERFSAQQFPDLHSELNLSSLELGDSALYFCASSVGAWDEQFFGPGTRLTVL.

The chain couples TRBV4-2 to TRBJ1-5; TRBD1 matches at 9 bases. From germline, CDR1 is LGHNA and CDR2 YNFKEQ. CDR3 length equals 16 residues. V gave up 2 bases and J gave up 11 bases; unmatched junction bases: 13. CDR3 sequence reads: CASSQPGQGQPHAQHF. CDR3 nucleotide sequence: TGTGCCAGCAGCCAACCCGGACAGGGGCAGCCTCACGCCCAGCATTTT.

This clonotype was picked up a small number of times. V gene TRBV5-1 combines with J gene TRBJ1-1; the D gene is possibly TRBD1 (5 bases). The germline gives CDR1 SGHRS, CDR2 YFSETQ. This CDR3 contains 13 residues. V gave up 3 bases and J gave up 1 base, with 7 bases separating them. The CDR3 DNA reads as TGCGCCAGCAGCTGGGGGAAGAACACTGAAGCTTTCTTT. Its translation: CASSWGKNTEAFF. The whole variable domain, filled in from reference TRBV5-1 and TRBJ1-1, reads KAGVTQTPRYLIKTRGQQVTLSCSPISGHRSVSWYQQTPGQGLQFLFEYFSETQRNKGNFPGRFSGRQFSNSRSEMNVSTLELGDSALYLCASSWGKNTEAFFGQGTRLTVV.

V gene TRBV20-1 combines with J gene TRBJ2-1; D tentatively fits TRBD1 or TRBD2 (5 bases each). Germline CDR1 reads DFQATT; CDR2 reads SNEGSKA (reference sequence). This CDR3 is built from 18 residues. V was shortened by 3 bases and J by 5 bases, with 26 bases between the two germline ends. CDR3 bases: TGCAGTGCTAGCGGGAATGGAGAGGGAACAGGCCTTAACAATGAGCAGTTCTTC. This sequence encodes CSASGNGEGTGLNNEQFF.

The chain is built from TRBV4-1 and TRBJ2-3; TRBD1 might be the D (5 bases). The CDR3 consists of 14 residues. CDR1 is MGHRA and CDR2 is YSYEKL in the germline V gene. V was pared by 4 bases and J by 4 bases, with 12 bases between. The CDR3 protein is CASSPLVGPDTQYF. CDR3 DNA: TGCGCCAGCAGCCCGCTAGTGGGGCCAGATACGCAGTATTTT.

A few counts support this clonotype. The chain couples TRBV14 to TRBJ1-6, with D perhaps TRBD1 (5 bases). Trimming cost V 4 bases and J 9 bases, with 13 bases left between them. CDR1 and CDR2 from the germline V gene are SGHDN and FVKESK. CDR3 length equals 14 residues. The chain's CDR3 is CASSLTGGTSPLHF. The DNA for the CDR3 is TGTGCCAGCAGCCTGACTGGAGGGACTTCACCCCTCCACTTT.

This clonotype appeared a single time. This could be a read error, since a much larger clone is one nucleotide away. J is TRBJ1-6 and V is TRBV7-2, with unresolved D. The CDR3 has 13 amino acids. CDR1 and CDR2 from the germline V gene are SGHTA and FQGNSA. Trimming shortened V by 3 bases and J by 3 bases, and 3 bases separated the two germline ends. DNA for the CDR3: TGTGCCAGCAGCTTGCACTATAATTCACCCCTCCACTTT. This gives the protein CASSLHYNSPLHF.

Many counts were recorded for this clonotype. CDR3 residues: CASSETAMNTEAFF. CDR3 DNA: TGTGCCAGCAGCGAGACAGCGATGAACACTGAAGCTTTCTTT. The J gene is TRBJ1-1, the V gene TRBV2; D perhaps matches TRBD1 (5 bases). The V end lost 6 bases, the J end lost 0 bases, and 11 bases lay between the germline ends. Germline V CDR1 and CDR2: SNHLY, FYNNEI. The CDR3 contains 14 residues.